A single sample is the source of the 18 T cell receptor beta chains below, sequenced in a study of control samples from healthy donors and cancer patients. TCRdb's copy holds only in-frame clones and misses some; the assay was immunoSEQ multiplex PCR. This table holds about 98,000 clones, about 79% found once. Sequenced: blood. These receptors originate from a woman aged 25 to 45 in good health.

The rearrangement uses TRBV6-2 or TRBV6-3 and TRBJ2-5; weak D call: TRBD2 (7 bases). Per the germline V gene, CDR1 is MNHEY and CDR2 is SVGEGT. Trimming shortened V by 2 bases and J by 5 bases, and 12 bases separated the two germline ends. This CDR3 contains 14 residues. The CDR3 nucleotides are TGTGCCAGCAGTTACGCGGGGGCCGGGGAGACCCAGTACTTC. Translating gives CASSYAGAGETQYF.

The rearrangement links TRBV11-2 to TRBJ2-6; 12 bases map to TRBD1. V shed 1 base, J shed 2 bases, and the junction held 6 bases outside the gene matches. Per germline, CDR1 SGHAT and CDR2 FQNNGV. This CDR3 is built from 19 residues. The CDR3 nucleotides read TGTGCCAGCAGCTTAGTGGGGACAGGGGGCGCAGCTGGGGCCAACGTCCTGACTTTC. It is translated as CASSLVGTGGAAGANVLTF.

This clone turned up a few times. The DNA of the CDR3 is TGTGCCAGCAGCCACCCCGACAGACACACTGAAGCTTTCTTT. Translation: CASSHPDRHTEAFF. V gene TRBV5-4 combines with J gene TRBJ1-1; weak D call: TRBD1 (5 bases). The CDR3 extends over 14 amino acids. Germline V lookup: CDR1 SGHNT, CDR2 YYREEE (reference sequence). Trimming took off 4 bases at V and 3 bases at J, with 13 bases between the two ends. The full variable domain, completed using reference TRBV5-4 and TRBJ1-1, is ETGVTQSPTHLIKTRGQQVTLRCSSQSGHNTVSWYQQALGQGPQFIFQYYREEENGRGNFPPRFSGLQFPNYSSELNVNALELDDSALYLCASSHPDRHTEAFFGQGTRLTVV.

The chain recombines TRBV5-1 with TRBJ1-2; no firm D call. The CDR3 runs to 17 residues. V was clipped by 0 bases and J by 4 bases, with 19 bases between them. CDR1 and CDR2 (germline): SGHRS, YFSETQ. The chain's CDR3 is CASSLAGNVDSPYGYTF. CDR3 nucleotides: TGCGCCAGCAGCTTGGCCGGTAATGTGGATTCCCCCTATGGCTACACCTTC.

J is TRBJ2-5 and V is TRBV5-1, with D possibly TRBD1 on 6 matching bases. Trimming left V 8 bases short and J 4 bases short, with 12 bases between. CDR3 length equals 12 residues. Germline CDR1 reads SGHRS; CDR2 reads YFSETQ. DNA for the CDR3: TGCGCCAGTTGGGACACCGGAGAGACCCAGTACTTC. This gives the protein CASWDTGETQYF.

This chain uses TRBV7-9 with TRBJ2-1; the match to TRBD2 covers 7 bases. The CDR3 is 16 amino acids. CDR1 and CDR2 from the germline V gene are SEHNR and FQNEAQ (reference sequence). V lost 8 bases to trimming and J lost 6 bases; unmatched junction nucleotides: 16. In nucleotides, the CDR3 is TGTGCCAGCGGCAGCGCGGGACTATTCGGGGGCAATGAGCAGTTCTTC. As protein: CASGSAGLFGGNEQFF.

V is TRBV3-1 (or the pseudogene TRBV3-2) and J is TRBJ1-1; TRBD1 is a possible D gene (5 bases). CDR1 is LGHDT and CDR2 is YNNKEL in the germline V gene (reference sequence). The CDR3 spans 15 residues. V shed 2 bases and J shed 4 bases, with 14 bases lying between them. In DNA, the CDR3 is TGTGCCAGCAGCCAAACCCCCGGGGGAGGCACTGAAGCTTTCTTT. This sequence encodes CASSQTPGGGTEAFF.

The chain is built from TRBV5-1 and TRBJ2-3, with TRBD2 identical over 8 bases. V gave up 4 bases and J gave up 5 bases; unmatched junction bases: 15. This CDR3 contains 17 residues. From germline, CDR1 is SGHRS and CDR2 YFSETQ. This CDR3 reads CASSRNPLTSGLDTQYF. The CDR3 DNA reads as TGCGCCAGCAGCCGAAATCCCCTAACTAGCGGTCTAGATACGCAGTATTTT.

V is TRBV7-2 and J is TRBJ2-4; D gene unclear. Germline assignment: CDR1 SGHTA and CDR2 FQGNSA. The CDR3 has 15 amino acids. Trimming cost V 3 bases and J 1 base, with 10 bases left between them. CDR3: CASSFSDGAKNIQYF. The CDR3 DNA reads TGTGCCAGCAGCTTCTCGGACGGGGCCAAAAACATTCAGTACTTC.

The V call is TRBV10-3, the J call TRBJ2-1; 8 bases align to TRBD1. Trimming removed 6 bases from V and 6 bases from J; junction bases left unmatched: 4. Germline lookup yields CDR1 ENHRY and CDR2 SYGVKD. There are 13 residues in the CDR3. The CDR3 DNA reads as TGTGCCATCAGCCGACAGGGGAGCAATGAGCAGTTCTTC. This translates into CAISRQGSNEQFF.

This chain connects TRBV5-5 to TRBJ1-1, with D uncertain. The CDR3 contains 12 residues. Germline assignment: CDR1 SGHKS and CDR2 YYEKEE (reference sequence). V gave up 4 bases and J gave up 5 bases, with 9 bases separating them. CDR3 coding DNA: TGTGCCAGCAGCCAGGCGGGGACTGAAGCTTTCTTT. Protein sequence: CASSQAGTEAFF.

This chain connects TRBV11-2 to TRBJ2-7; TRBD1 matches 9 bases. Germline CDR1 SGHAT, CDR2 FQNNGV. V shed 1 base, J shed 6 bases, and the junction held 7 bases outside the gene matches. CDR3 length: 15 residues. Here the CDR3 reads CASSLGDDRGSEQYF. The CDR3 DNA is TGTGCCAGCAGCTTAGGGGATGACAGGGGGTCCGAGCAGTACTTC.

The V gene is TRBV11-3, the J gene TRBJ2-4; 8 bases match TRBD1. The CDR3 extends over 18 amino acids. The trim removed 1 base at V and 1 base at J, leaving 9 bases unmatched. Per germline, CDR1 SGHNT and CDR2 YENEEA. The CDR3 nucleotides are TGTGCCAGCAGCTTAGGACAGGGGCGCGGCGGGGCCAAAAACATTCAGTACTTC. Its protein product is CASSLGQGRGGAKNIQYF.

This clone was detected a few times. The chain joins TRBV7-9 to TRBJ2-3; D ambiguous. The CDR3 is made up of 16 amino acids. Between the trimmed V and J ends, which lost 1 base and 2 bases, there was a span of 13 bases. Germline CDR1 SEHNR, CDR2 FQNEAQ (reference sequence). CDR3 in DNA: TGTGCCAGCAGCTTAGATAGGCCCCGACACACAGATACGCAGTATTTT. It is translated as CASSLDRPRHTDTQYF.

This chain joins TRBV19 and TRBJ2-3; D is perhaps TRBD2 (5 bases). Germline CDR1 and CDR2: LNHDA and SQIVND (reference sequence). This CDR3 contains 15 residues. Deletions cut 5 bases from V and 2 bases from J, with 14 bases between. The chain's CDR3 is CASSPTRSYTDTQYF. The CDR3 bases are TGTGCCAGTAGTCCCACTAGGTCCTACACAGATACGCAGTATTTT.

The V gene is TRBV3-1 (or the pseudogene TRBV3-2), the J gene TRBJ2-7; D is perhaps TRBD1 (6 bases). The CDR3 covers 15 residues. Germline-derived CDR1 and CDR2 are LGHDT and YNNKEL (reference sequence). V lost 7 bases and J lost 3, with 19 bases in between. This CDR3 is CASNPGQGSLYEQYF. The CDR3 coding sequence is TGTGCCAGCAACCCGGGGCAGGGGTCTCTCTACGAGCAGTACTTC.

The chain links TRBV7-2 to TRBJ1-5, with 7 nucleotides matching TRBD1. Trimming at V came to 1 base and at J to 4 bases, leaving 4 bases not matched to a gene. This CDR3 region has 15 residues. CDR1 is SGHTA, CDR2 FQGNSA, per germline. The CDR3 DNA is TGTGCCAGCAGCTTAGACAGGGGTTTTAATCAGCCCCAGCATTTT. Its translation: CASSLDRGFNQPQHF.

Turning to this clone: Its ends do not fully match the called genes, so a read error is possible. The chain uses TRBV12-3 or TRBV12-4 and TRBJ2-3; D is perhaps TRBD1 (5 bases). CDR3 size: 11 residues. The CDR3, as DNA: TGTGCCAGCAGTTTAGGGGGCCCTCTCGATTTT. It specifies CASSLGGPLDF.